This TCR beta chain originates from a study of shared clonotypes between healthy human individuals. General study findings and limits: Generation of non-shared clonotypes was less probable than generation of clonotypes shared by all four donors.

The CDR3 length is 14 residues. CDR1 is LNHNV, CDR2 YYDKDF, per germline (reference sequence). V was pared by 1 base and J by 6 bases, with 3 bases of the junction left unmatched. A deep-level run was used for the assay. The protocol was immunoSEQ multiplex PCR, while the TCRdb copy is restricted to in-frame clones and leaves out a portion. Among about a million clones, more than 65% were seen once, and the ten largest hold roughly 1.5%. Details on this clone: Its specificity is not known.

The clonotype was recovered from a young man in good health. Sequences were obtained from memory CD4+ T cells sorted from blood. Subset described: CD45RA-negative fraction. The rearrangement links TRBV15 to TRBJ2-7, with 10 bases aligning to TRBD2. CDR3: CATSRVIAGGEQYF. CDR3 nucleotide sequence: TGTGCCACCAGCAGAGTCATAGCGGGAGGCGAGCAGTACTTC.